The rows below give T cell receptor beta chains drawn from one sample of a study of blood T cell repertoires in COVID-19. This table comes from immunoSEQ multiplex PCR, and its TCRdb copy is limited to in-frame clones, with some not included. The sample consists of over 75,000 clones, around 93% of them appearing once. The sample was peripheral blood. These TCRs come from a human donor with active COVID-19. The donor label of this sample is uncertain. Both conserved end residues are part of each CDR3. A D gene is named only where the DNA matches it firmly. Where a row states a size, it is once, few, many or the class of an expanded clone; other rows omit it.

d_gene | len | j_gene | v_gene | abundance | CDR3nt | CDR3aa
TRBD1 | 16 | TRBJ1-5 | TRBV5-6 | NA | TGTGCCAGCAGCTTTAACAGGGGGGCGAGCAATCAGCCCCAGCATTTT | CASSFNRGASNQPQHF
NA | 18 | TRBJ1-4 | TRBV3-1/TRBV3-2 | once | TGTGCCAGCAGCCGCTTTACCGGGACACCTGCAACTAATGAAAAACTGTTTTTT | CASSRFTGTPATNEKLFF
NA | 14 | TRBJ2-1 | TRBV4-3 | NA | TGCGCCAGCAGCCAAGAGCCTACTAGTAATGAGCAGTTCTTC | CASSQEPTSNEQFF
TRBD1 | 14 | TRBJ1-2 | TRBV6-5 | NA | TGTGCCAGCAGTCCCGGACAGGGCCACTATGGCTACACCTTC | CASSPGQGHYGYTF
TRBD1 | 19 | TRBJ2-3 | TRBV7-8 | NA | TGTGCCAGCAGCTCCACGGACAGGTTTCGTGGCGTCAGCACAGATACGCAGTATTTT | CASSSTDRFRGVSTDTQYF
NA | 13 | TRBJ2-5 | TRBV11-3 | NA | TGTGCCAGCAGCGAGCAGGGCAGGGAGACCCAGTACTTC | CASSEQGRETQYF
NA | 16 | TRBJ2-4 | TRBV27 | NA | TGTGCCAGCAGTCCTGACGTTGGACAGATCAAAAACATTCAGTACTTC | CASSPDVGQIKNIQYF
TRBD2 | 17 | TRBJ2-1 | TRBV2 | NA | TGTGCCAGCAGTGAAGCCCCTAGCGGGGGGGGATGGAATGAGCAGTTCTTC | CASSEAPSGGGWNEQFF
TRBD1 | 16 | TRBJ1-3 | TRBV27 | NA | TGTGCCAGCAGTACCCGGGACAGGGGGCTAGGAAACACCATATATTTT | CASSTRDRGLGNTIYF
NA | 15 | TRBJ2-7 | TRBV20-1 | NA | TGCAGTGCTAGTCGGGGGGCTAGCGGAACCTACGAGCAGTACTTC | CSASRGASGTYEQYF
NA | 18 | TRBJ1-6 | TRBV5-1 | NA | TGCGCCAGCAGCCTGACCGACTGGACAGCAGCGAGGGGTTCACCCCTCCACTTT | CASSLTDWTAARGSPLHF
TRBD1 | 13 | TRBJ2-7 | TRBV6-5 | NA | TGTGCCAGCAGTTACCTCGGGACAGACGAGCAGTACTTC | CASSYLGTDEQYF
NA | 18 | TRBJ2-5 | TRBV21-1 | NA | TGTGCCAGCAGTACACCCCCCACCTGGACTAGTGGTGATGAGACCCAGTACTTC | CASSTPPTWTSGDETQYF
NA | 15 | TRBJ1-1 | TRBV3-1/TRBV3-2 | NA | TGTGCCAGCAGCCAAGAAGGGAAGGGGCGACCTGAAGCTTTCTTT | CASSQEGKGRPEAFF
NA | 15 | TRBJ2-5 | TRBV5-4 | NA | TGTGCCAGCAGCTTGGTGGGCTGGGGGGAAGAGACCCAGTACTTC | CASSLVGWGEETQYF
TRBD2 | 16 | TRBJ2-7 | TRBV4-3 | NA | TGCGCCAGCAGCCAAACTCTAGCGGGGGGATACTACGAGCAGTACTTC | CASSQTLAGGYYEQYF
TRBD1 | 13 | TRBJ2-7 | TRBV11-3 | NA | TGTGCCAGCAGCCGGGACAGTTCCTACGAGCAGTACTTC | CASSRDSSYEQYF
NA | 14 | TRBJ1-6 | TRBV29-1 | NA | TGCAGCGTTGGGGAACCATCGGGAAATTCACCCCTCCACTTT | CSVGEPSGNSPLHF
TRBD2 | 15 | TRBJ2-7 | TRBV6-2/TRBV6-3 | NA | TGTGCCAGCAGTTACTCGACTAGCGGGGGGTACGAGCAGTACTTC | CASSYSTSGGYEQYF
TRBD1 | 15 | TRBJ2-1 | TRBV5-6 | once | TGTGCCAGCAGCTTGTTGGCAGGGGGCATGAATGAGCAGTTCTTC | CASSLLAGGMNEQFF
NA | 15 | TRBJ2-6 | TRBV7-8 | NA | TGTGCCAGCAGCTTAGGGAGCCCTGGGGCCAACGTCCTGACTTTC | CASSLGSPGANVLTF
NA | 15 | TRBJ1-3 | TRBV7-2 | NA | TGTGCCAGCAGCTTTCTTACAGGAGCCGGAAACACCATATATTTT | CASSFLTGAGNTIYF
NA | 12 | TRBJ2-1 | TRBV5-1 | NA | TGCGCCAGCAGCTTACAGCCCCTCGAGCAGTTCTTC | CASSLQPLEQFF
NA | 15 | TRBJ2-3 | TRBV27 | NA | TGTGCCAGCACCACAACAGGTCTTTCCACAGATACGCAGTATTTT | CASTTTGLSTDTQYF
TRBD2 | 14 | TRBJ2-5 | TRBV5-1 | NA | TGCGCCAGCAGCCCCGGGGGGGGCCAGGAGACCCAGTACTTC | CASSPGGGQETQYF
NA | 15 | TRBJ2-7 | TRBV9 | NA | TGTGCCAGCAGCCCTAACTGGGGCGGCTCCTACGAGCAGTACTTC | CASSPNWGGSYEQYF